This T cell receptor (beta chain) was retrieved from a study of T cell responses to AZD1222 COVID-19 vaccine. Overall study results and limits: Donors were chiefly white British, with a greater number of females, and clonal diversity was perhaps underestimated. Nearly half of unique spike-specific TCRs reportedly avoided B.1.351 and B.1.1.7 mutated regions.

Generated by immunoSEQ multiplex PCR, the TCRdb table keeps only in-frame clones and is missing some. The table records tens of thousands of clones, 65% to 85% of them present only once. About this clone itself: Its antigen is still unknown.

This specimen consisted of peripheral blood, obtained on day 0 of AZD1222 vaccination. The TCR comes from an adult in good health.

Here the CDR3 reads CASSYLSGNEQFF. The CDR3 bases are TGTGCCAGCAGTTACCTTTCCGGGAATGAGCAGTTCTTC. This sequence joins TRBV6-5 and TRBJ2-1; D remains unclear. CDR3 size: 13 residues. V dropped 2 bases and J dropped 7 bases, with 9 bases sitting between them. The germline V gene encodes CDR1 MNHEY and CDR2 SVGAGI.